Shown below are 27 T cell receptor beta chains from a single sample sequenced in a study of T cells after yellow fever vaccination. TCRdb used MiXCR to reprocess the 5' RACE reads, holding one entry per CDR3 protein. The sample holds nearly 70,000 distinct CDR3 sequences, approximately 7% seen once. The specimen comprised CD8+ T cells sorted from PBMCs, sampled about 49 days after the first yellow fever vaccination. The source of these receptors is a man aged 18-30 years who received the YFV17D yellow fever vaccine.

The V call is TRBV7-9, the J call TRBJ2-1, with D possibly TRBD2 on 5 matching bases. The CDR3 is made up of 15 amino acids. Trimming stripped 0 bases from V and 3 bases from J, with 9 bases between. From germline, CDR1 is SEHNR and CDR2 FQNEAQ (reference sequence). The CDR3 DNA is TGTGCCAGCAGCTTAGCGGGGAGCTACTACAATGAGCAGTTCTTC. It is translated as CASSLAGSYYNEQFF. Supplemented by reference TRBV7-9 and TRBJ2-1, the full variable domain reads DTGVSQNPRHKITKRGQNVTFRCDPISEHNRLYWYRQTLGQGPEFLTYFQNEAQLEKSRLLSDRFSAERPKGSFSTLEIQRTEQGDSAMYLCASSLAGSYYNEQFFGPGTRLTVL.

In this sample, this clonotype turned up many times. As DNA, the CDR3 is TGCGGATCGGAGGAGGGGAACACAGATACGCAGTATTTT. This codes for CGSEEGNTDTQYF. This sequence joins TRBV20-1 and TRBJ2-3, with D perhaps matching TRBD2 (6 bases). Germline V lookup: CDR1 DFQATT, CDR2 SNEGSKA (reference sequence). The CDR3 totals 13 residues.

The DNA of the CDR3 is TGTGCCAGCAGTTACCCGGGACAGGGGGCCGCTGAAGCTTTCTTT. Protein: CASSYPGQGAAEAFF. The chain recombines TRBV6-5 with TRBJ1-1; 12 bases map to TRBD1. The germline V gene encodes CDR1 MNHEY and CDR2 SVGAGI. Losses at the gene ends were 2 bases for V and 6 bases for J; bases not matched to a gene: 4. The CDR3 is made up of 15 amino acids.

This clonotype has at least ten counts. The V gene is TRBV6-1, the J gene TRBJ2-7; 7 positions agree with TRBD1. CDR1 is MNHNS, CDR2 SASEGT, per germline. The CDR3 length is 12 residues. Trimming took 9 bases from V and 5 from J; bases not matched to a gene: 7. CDR3 nucleotide sequence: TGTGCCAGTAGATCAGGGACAGACGAGCAGTACGTC. Translating gives CASRSGTDEQYV.

This clonotype was picked up many times. The chain links TRBV11-1 to TRBJ2-4, with 7 bases that match TRBD1. The CDR3 contains 19 residues. V shed 6 bases and J 0 bases; nucleotides not matched to a gene: 17. Per germline, CDR1 SGHAT and CDR2 FQDESV (reference sequence). CDR3 sequence (DNA): TGTGCCAGCAGTGGAACCCTTTTGAAGGGGGCGTTAGCCAAAAACATTCAGTACTTC. It yields the protein CASSGTLLKGALAKNIQYF.

This clonotype has ten or more counts. The genes are TRBV7-7 and TRBJ2-1; 13 nucleotides agree with TRBD2. CDR1 SSHAT and CDR2 FNYEAQ come from the germline V gene (reference sequence). The length of the CDR3 is 15 residues. J lost 8 bases, V lost 4 bases, and 5 bases had no gene match. In DNA form, the CDR3 reads TGTGCCAGCAGCTCACTAGCGGGGGGGCCCGATGAGCAGTTCTTC. Encoded protein: CASSSLAGGPDEQFF.

The table lists this clonotype with many counts. The chain has TRBV4-1 and TRBJ2-1; D remains unclear. Germline-derived CDR1 and CDR2 are MGHRA and YSYEKL. With 3 bases removed from V and 16 bases from J, the gap between germline ends came to 16 bases. The CDR3 is 12 residues long. CDR3 in DNA: TGCGCCAGCAGCCAGGGCTCGAACCGGCCCTTCTTC. Amino acid sequence: CASSQGSNRPFF.

This chain joins TRBV12-3 or TRBV12-4 and TRBJ1-2, with 9 bases matching TRBD1. This CDR3 is 14 amino acids long. The ends lost 4 bases at V and 5 bases at J; junction bases unmatched: 5. As DNA, the CDR3 is TGTGCCAGCAGTTCTCCCGGGACAGGGTATGGCTACACCTTC. The encoded protein is CASSSPGTGYGYTF.

This clonotype has a handful of counts. The chain uses TRBV28 and TRBJ1-1; D unclear. V lost 2 bases and J lost 5, with 12 bases in between. The CDR3 has 14 amino acids. Germline V gene lookup returns CDR1 MDHEN and CDR2 SYDVKM. The CDR3 DNA is TGTGCCAGCAGTTTACCCGGCCTGAGTACTGAAGCTTTCTTT. Protein product: CASSLPGLSTEAFF. Full variable domain (remainder filled in from reference TRBV28 and TRBJ1-1): DVKVTQSSRYLVKRTGEKVFLECVQDMDHENMFWYRQDPGLGLRLIYFSYDVKMKEKGDIPEGYSVSREKKERFSLILESASTNQTSMYLCASSLPGLSTEAFFGQGTRLTVV.

This chain links TRBV4-2 with TRBJ2-1; TRBD2 aligns across 14 bases. V was clipped by 1 base and J by 10 bases; unmatched bases: 6. In germline, CDR1 is LGHNA, CDR2 YNFKEQ. The CDR3 loop spans 16 amino acids. CDR3 amino acids: CASSQGQGLAGAEQFF. In DNA, the CDR3 is TGTGCCAGCAGCCAAGGCCAGGGACTAGCGGGGGCCGAGCAGTTCTTC.

In its sample, this clonotype was seen a few times. The gene calls are TRBV30 and TRBJ2-7; no clear D gene. This CDR3 has 12 amino acids. The germline CDR1 and CDR2 sequences are GTSNPN and SVGIG (reference sequence). Trimming removed 8 bases at V and 5 bases at J, with 16 bases between. DNA for the CDR3: TGTGCCATAGAAATGGGTCGGGACGAGCAGTACTTC. It yields the protein CAIEMGRDEQYF. The full variable domain, with the rest looked up from reference TRBV30 and TRBJ2-7, is SQTIHQWPATLVQPVGSPLSLECTVEGTSNPNLYWYRQAAGRGLQLLFYSVGIGQISSEVPQNLSASRPQDRQFILSSKKLLLSDSGFYLCAIEMGRDEQYFGPGTRLTVT.

This clonotype was seen at least ten times. The V and J genes are TRBV7-2 and TRBJ1-4, with TRBD1 matching 10 bases. V shed 6 bases, J shed 8 bases, and the junction held 9 bases outside the gene matches. CDR1 is SGHTA and CDR2 is FQGNSA in the germline V gene. This CDR3 is 15 amino acids long. The CDR3 DNA sequence: TGTGCCAGCAGTCCAGAGCGGACAGGGGGGGAAAAACTGTTTTTT. Its translation: CASSPERTGGEKLFF.

This CDR3 reads CASRDRSSYNEQFF. The CDR3 DNA follows: TGTGCCAGCAGGGACAGGAGCTCCTACAATGAGCAGTTCTTC. The chain uses TRBV11-2 and TRBJ2-1; 7 bases are a match to TRBD1. From germline, CDR1 is SGHAT and CDR2 FQNNGV. Losses at the gene ends were 6 bases for V and 0 bases for J; bases not matched to a gene: 2. This CDR3 has 14 residues.

The chain has TRBV3-1 and TRBJ2-1, with TRBD2 identical over 15 bases. Trimming removed 2 bases from V and 9 bases from J; junction bases left unmatched: 2. This CDR3 is built from 15 residues. CDR1 LGHDT and CDR2 YNNKEL come from the germline V gene (reference sequence). In nucleotides, the CDR3 is TGTGCCAGCAGCCAATGGACTAGCGGGGGGGCTGAGCAGTTCTTC. It is translated as CASSQWTSGGAEQFF.

This clonotype was recorded many times. The rearrangement joins TRBV4-3 to TRBJ1-2; D is uncertain. The length of the CDR3 is 16 residues. Germline V gene data show CDR1 as LGHNA and CDR2 as YSLEER. The V end was cut by 3 bases, the J end by 5 bases, with 19 bases between. CDR3 residues: CASSQNPEEENYGYTF. The CDR3, as DNA: TGCGCCAGCAGCCAGAACCCCGAAGAGGAGAATTATGGCTACACCTTC.

This clonotype was found a few times. The chain links TRBV4-3 to TRBJ2-5, with TRBD2 matching 13 bases. V was clipped by 1 base and J by 4 bases; unmatched bases: 0. The CDR3 contains 15 residues. Germline-derived CDR1 and CDR2 are LGHNA and YSLEER. The CDR3 protein is CASSQGTSGGETQYF. CDR3 in DNA: TGCGCCAGCAGCCAAGGGACTAGCGGGGGAGAGACCCAGTACTTC.

This clonotype has ten or more counts. The genes are TRBV7-3 and TRBJ2-2; TRBD1 matches at 7 bases. The ends lost 5 bases at V and 2 bases at J; junction bases unmatched: 5. Germline V CDR1 and CDR2: SGHTA, FQGTGA. The CDR3 runs to 15 residues. In DNA form, the CDR3 reads TGTGCCAGCAGCCGGGACAGCTTTAACACCGGGGAGCTGTTTTTT. It translates to CASSRDSFNTGELFF.

This clonotype was counted at least ten times. V usage is TRBV12-3 or TRBV12-4 and J usage is TRBJ2-2, with 8 bases matching TRBD1. The length of the CDR3 is 14 residues. With 5 bases clipped from V and 7 bases from J, the junction kept 6 bases outside the gene matches. The CDR3 sequence is CASSPGGRDGELFF. The DNA of the CDR3 is TGTGCCAGCAGTCCAGGGGGCAGGGACGGGGAGCTGTTTTTT.

Details on this clonotype: The junction and the germline gene differ at one end; a read error may be behind it. V usage is TRBV20-1 and J usage is TRBJ2-6; 11 bases match TRBD2. The CDR3 loop spans 18 amino acids. Germline V gene sequence: CDR1 DFQATT, CDR2 SNEGSKA (reference sequence). CDR3 in amino acids: CRASGGTPFPSGANVLTF. The CDR3 DNA is TGCAGGGCTAGCGGGGGGACCCCTTTTCCGTCTGGGGCCAACGTCCTGACTTTC.

This clonotype was recorded many times. The chain has TRBV5-1 and TRBJ1-2; a possible D gene is TRBD1 (6 bases). V lost 0 bases to trimming and J lost 8 bases, with 14 bases between them. The CDR3 is 14 amino acids. Germline CDR1 and CDR2: SGHRS and YFSETQ. The CDR3 nucleotides read TGCGCCAGCAGCTTGGGCCACAGGGCTTGGGGCTACACCTTC. It codes for CASSLGHRAWGYTF.

This clonotype has ten or more counts. This chain joins TRBV7-9 and TRBJ2-7; D possibly corresponds to TRBD2 (5 bases). Per germline, CDR1 SEHNR and CDR2 FQNEAQ (reference sequence). CDR3 length equals 14 residues. The V end lost 7 bases, the J end lost 2 bases, and 15 bases lay between the germline ends. In DNA, the CDR3 is TGTGCCAGCATCGGGGTCGGCGGCCCCTACGAGCAGTACTTC. It is translated as CASIGVGGPYEQYF. The full variable domain, in which reference TRBV7-9 and TRBJ2-7 provide the parts outside the CDR3, is DTGVSQNPRHKITKRGQNVTFRCDPISEHNRLYWYRQTLGQGPEFLTYFQNEAQLEKSRLLSDRFSAERPKGSFSTLEIQRTEQGDSAMYLCASIGVGGPYEQYFGPGTRLTVT.

This clonotype came up many times. The rearrangement joins TRBV12-3 or TRBV12-4 to TRBJ2-1; D is uncertain. V was shortened by 4 bases and J by 8 bases, with 3 bases between the two germline ends. The CDR3 covers 10 residues. As DNA, the CDR3 is TGTGCCAGCAGTTCTGATGAGCAGTTCTTC. This translates into CASSSDEQFF.

This clonotype was found many times. CDR3 coding DNA: TGTGCCAGCAGCTTAGAGCCAGGAGCTCTGTCCCAGTACTTC. Translated: CASSLEPGALSQYF. The rearrangement uses TRBV11-2 and TRBJ2-5, with D hard to call. V was trimmed by 0 bases and J by 9 bases, leaving 14 bases between them. The CDR3 loop spans 14 amino acids. Germline V gene lookup returns CDR1 SGHAT and CDR2 FQNNGV.

This clonotype occurred many times. The chain uses TRBV6-1 and TRBJ1-4, with a tentative D call TRBD1 (6 bases). There are 16 residues in the CDR3. Germline V CDR1 and CDR2: MNHNS, SASEGT. V was clipped by 6 bases and J by 6 bases, with 20 bases between them. Here the CDR3 reads CASRLYSHREDEKLFF. CDR3 DNA sequence: TGTGCCAGCAGACTCTACTCCCACAGGGAGGATGAAAAACTGTTTTTT.

This clonotype was seen at least ten times. CDR3 in DNA: TGTGCCAGCAGCTTAGGTGGGGGGCCCCAAGAGACCCAGTACTTC. It codes for CASSLGGGPQETQYF. The chain recombines TRBV7-2 with TRBJ2-5; D tentatively reads TRBD1 or TRBD2 (6 bases each). Germline V gene data show CDR1 as SGHTA and CDR2 as FQGNSA. The CDR3 runs 15 residues. The germline V and J ends were trimmed by 1 base and 1 base, with 10 bases remaining between them.

CDR3 DNA sequence: TGCGCCAGCAGCTTATCCCAGGCTCAACTATATGGCTACACCTTC. Its protein product is CASSLSQAQLYGYTF. The rearrangement joins TRBV5-1 to TRBJ1-2; D is ambiguous. CDR1 SGHRS and CDR2 YFSETQ come from the germline V gene. V lost 2 bases and J 5 bases, leaving 16 bases between the germline ends. The CDR3 runs to 15 residues.

The sample holds many counts of this clonotype. The chain is built from TRBV6-1 and TRBJ2-6; the D is unclear. The CDR3 is 15 amino acids. Germline V gene lookup returns CDR1 MNHNS and CDR2 SASEGT. With 4 bases removed from V and 0 bases from J, the gap between germline ends came to 7 bases. The CDR3 loop reads CASSVPDSGANVLTF. CDR3 bases: TGTGCCAGCAGTGTCCCGGACTCTGGGGCCAACGTCCTGACTTTC.